The 11 T cell receptor beta chains below all came from one sample that was sequenced in a study of T cells after yellow fever vaccination. TCRdb reprocessed the 5' RACE reads via MiXCR and lists one record per CDR3 protein. This sample has under 300,000 distinct CDR3 sequences, with 6.5% to 8.5% found just once. Sequenced here: CD4+ T cells sorted from PBMCs, sampled 15 days after the yellow fever booster vaccination. The source is a man under 40 who received the YFV17D yellow fever vaccine.

This clonotype was counted many times. This sequence joins TRBV7-2 and TRBJ2-5; 11 bases are shared with TRBD2. Germline V gene lookup returns CDR1 SGHTA and CDR2 FQGNSA. The CDR3 consists of 17 residues. V was clipped by 0 bases and J by 5 bases; unmatched bases: 8. The CDR3, as DNA: TGTGCCAGCAGCTTAGCACTAGCGGGAGTTCTTCAGGAGACCCAGTACTTC. This codes for CASSLALAGVLQETQYF.

This clonotype was detected a few times. The gene calls are TRBV20-1 and TRBJ1-5; TRBD1 might be the D (5 bases). V lost 1 base, J lost 7 bases, and 11 bases lay in between. The CDR3 runs to 13 residues. Germline CDR1 DFQATT, CDR2 SNEGSKA (reference sequence). The CDR3 bases are TGCAGTGCTAGAGGGGGCGGGCGGCAGCCCCAGCATTTT. Residues: CSARGGGRQPQHF.

This clonotype has a count of ten or more. V is TRBV7-3 and J is TRBJ2-3; 9 bases agree with TRBD2. V lost 4 bases and J lost 2; bases outside the gene matches: 4. CDR1 is SGHTA, CDR2 FQGTGA, per germline. The CDR3 is made up of 15 amino acids. The CDR3 protein is CASSSLAGNTDTQYF. The CDR3 nucleotides read TGTGCCAGCAGCTCTCTAGCGGGGAACACAGATACGCAGTATTTT.

This clonotype has a count of ten or more. The chain recombines TRBV3-1 with TRBJ2-1, with D possibly being TRBD1 or TRBD2 (5 bases each). The CDR3 length is 15 residues. Trimming removed 4 bases from V and 8 bases from J, with 18 bases in between. In germline, CDR1 is LGHDT, CDR2 YNNKEL (reference sequence). CDR3 sequence reads: CASSRPGPRRDEQFF. The CDR3 DNA reads TGTGCCAGCAGCCGACCGGGACCCAGGCGAGATGAGCAGTTCTTC.

This clonotype was counted between two and nine times. The chain joins TRBV7-2 to TRBJ1-2; D gene uncertain. V lost 1 base and J lost 5, with 8 bases in between. CDR1 is SGHTA, CDR2 FQGNSA, per germline. This CDR3 region has 13 residues. As DNA, the CDR3 is TGTGCCAGCAGCTTAGACAGCGATTATGGCTACACCTTC. Amino acid sequence: CASSLDSDYGYTF.

The chain couples TRBV12-3 or TRBV12-4 to TRBJ1-5, with a possible D match to TRBD1 (6 bases). Trimming left V 8 bases short and J 8 bases short, with 13 bases between. The CDR3 is made up of 12 amino acids. The CDR3 protein is CASREGVEPQHF. The DNA for the CDR3 is TGTGCCAGCCGGGAGGGGGTGGAGCCCCAGCATTTT.

This clonotype showed up just a few times. The J gene is TRBJ1-6, the V gene TRBV10-3; 9 bases fit TRBD1. The germline gives CDR1 ENHRY, CDR2 SYGVKD. The CDR3 is made up of 13 amino acids. The V and J ends lost 9 bases and 10 bases, in that order; junction bases with no gene match: 7. The CDR3 reads CAMQRDRDSPLHF. CDR3 nucleotides: TGTGCCATGCAGCGGGACAGGGACTCACCCCTCCACTTT.

This clonotype has at least ten counts. The chain links TRBV12-3 or TRBV12-4 to TRBJ2-3; 12 bases agree with TRBD2. Trimming removed 7 bases from V and 4 bases from J; junction bases left unmatched: 3. There are 14 residues in the CDR3. The CDR3 DNA is TGTGCCAGCATCCTAGCGGGAGGGCCAGATACGCAGTATTTT. It specifies CASILAGGPDTQYF.

The chain has TRBV6-2 or TRBV6-3 and TRBJ2-1, with TRBD1 as a possible D gene (6 bases). The CDR3 sequence is 14 residues long. V was pared by 8 bases and J by 4 bases, with 15 bases between. In germline, CDR1 is MNHEY, CDR2 SVGEGT. CDR3 bases: TGTGCCAGCGTAGACAGGTCGCCTTACAATGAGCAGTTCTTC. Translating it yields CASVDRSPYNEQFF.

The chain is built from TRBV5-1 and TRBJ2-5; possibly TRBD1 or TRBD2 for D (6 bases each). This CDR3 is built from 14 residues. Trimming removed 0 bases from V and 5 bases from J, with 11 bases in between. The germline CDR1 and CDR2 sequences are SGHRS and YFSETQ. CDR3 DNA sequence: TGCGCCAGCAGCTTGGAACGGGGGCGGGAGACCCAGTACTTC. This codes for CASSLERGRETQYF.

This clonotype showed up just a few times. The chain is built from TRBV4-3 and TRBJ2-5; 7 bases are shared with TRBD2. The germline CDR1 and CDR2 sequences are LGHNA and YSLEER. V trimming: 5 bases; J trimming: 2 bases; junction bases outside the gene matches: 11. The CDR3 length is 16 residues. The CDR3 DNA reads TGCGCCAGCAGCGCAGCCCAACTAGCGAAACAAGAGACCCAGTACTTC. Translated, it gives CASSAAQLAKQETQYF.